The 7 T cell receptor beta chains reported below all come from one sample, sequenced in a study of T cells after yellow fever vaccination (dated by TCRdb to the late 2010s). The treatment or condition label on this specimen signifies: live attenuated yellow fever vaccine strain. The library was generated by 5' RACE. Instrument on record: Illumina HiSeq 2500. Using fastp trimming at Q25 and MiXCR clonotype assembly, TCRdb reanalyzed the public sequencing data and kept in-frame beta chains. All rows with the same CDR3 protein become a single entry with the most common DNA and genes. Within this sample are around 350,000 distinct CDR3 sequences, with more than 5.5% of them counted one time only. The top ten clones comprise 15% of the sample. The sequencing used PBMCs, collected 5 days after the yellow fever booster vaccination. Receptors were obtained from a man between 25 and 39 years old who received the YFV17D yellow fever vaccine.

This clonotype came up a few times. The chain's CDR3 is CSASWGFGEQYF. Written as DNA, the CDR3 is TGCAGTGCTAGTTGGGGGTTTGGGGAGCAGTACTTC. The chain links TRBV20-1 to TRBJ2-7; D is tentatively TRBD1 or TRBD2 (5 bases each). The CDR3 has 12 residues. Germline-derived CDR1 and CDR2 are DFQATT and SNEGSKA (reference sequence). The V end lost 3 bases, the J end lost 7 bases, and 13 bases lay between the germline ends.

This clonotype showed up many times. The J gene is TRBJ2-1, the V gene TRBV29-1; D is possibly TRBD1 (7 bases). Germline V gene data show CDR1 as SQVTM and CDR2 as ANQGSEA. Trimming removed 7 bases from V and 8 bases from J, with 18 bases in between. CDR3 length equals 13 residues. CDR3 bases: TGCAGCGCTGCCGGCGGGACAGTCCATGAGCAGTTCTTC. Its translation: CSAAGGTVHEQFF.

For the CDR3, the DNA is TGTGCCATCAGTGATAGGGAAGTATACGAGCAGTACTTC. It codes for CAISDREVYEQYF. The chain joins TRBV10-3 to TRBJ2-7; no clear D gene. V lost 3 bases, J lost 4 bases, and 10 bases lay in between. Looked up from germline, CDR1 is ENHRY and CDR2 is SYGVKD. This CDR3 is 13 amino acids long.

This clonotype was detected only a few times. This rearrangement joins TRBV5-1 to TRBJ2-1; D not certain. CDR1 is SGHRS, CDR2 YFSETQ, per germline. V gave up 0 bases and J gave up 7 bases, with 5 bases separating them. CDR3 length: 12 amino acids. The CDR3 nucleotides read TGCGCCAGCAGCTTGGCTATGAATGAGCAGTTCTTC. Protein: CASSLAMNEQFF.

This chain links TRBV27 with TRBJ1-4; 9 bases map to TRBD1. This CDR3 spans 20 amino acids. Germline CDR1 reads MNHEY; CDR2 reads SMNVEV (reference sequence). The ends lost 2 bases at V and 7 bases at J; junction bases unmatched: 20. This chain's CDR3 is CASSLTGGDHSLITSEKLFF. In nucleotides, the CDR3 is TGTGCCAGCAGTTTAACAGGGGGCGACCATTCTTTGATAACAAGTGAAAAACTGTTTTTT. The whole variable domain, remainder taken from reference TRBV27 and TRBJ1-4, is EAQVTQNPRYLITVTGKKLTVTCSQNMNHEYMSWYRQDPGLGLRQIYYSMNVEVTDKGDVPEGYKVSRKEKRNFPLILESPSPNQTSLYFCASSLTGGDHSLITSEKLFFGSGTQLSVL.

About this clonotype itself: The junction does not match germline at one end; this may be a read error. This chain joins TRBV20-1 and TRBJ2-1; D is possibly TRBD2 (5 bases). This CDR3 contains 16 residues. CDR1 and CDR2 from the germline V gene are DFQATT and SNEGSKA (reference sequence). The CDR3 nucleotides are TGCTGTGCTAGAGATTCCCGACTACCCCTGGGCAATGAGCAGTTCTTC. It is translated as CCARDSRLPLGNEQFF.

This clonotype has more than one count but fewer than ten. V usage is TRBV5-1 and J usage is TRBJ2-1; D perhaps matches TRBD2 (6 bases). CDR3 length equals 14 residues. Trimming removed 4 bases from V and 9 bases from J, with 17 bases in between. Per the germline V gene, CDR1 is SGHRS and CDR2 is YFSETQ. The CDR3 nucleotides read TGCGCCAGCAGCCTATCCCCTAGCGTGGCTGAGCAGTTCTTC. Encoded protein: CASSLSPSVAEQFF.